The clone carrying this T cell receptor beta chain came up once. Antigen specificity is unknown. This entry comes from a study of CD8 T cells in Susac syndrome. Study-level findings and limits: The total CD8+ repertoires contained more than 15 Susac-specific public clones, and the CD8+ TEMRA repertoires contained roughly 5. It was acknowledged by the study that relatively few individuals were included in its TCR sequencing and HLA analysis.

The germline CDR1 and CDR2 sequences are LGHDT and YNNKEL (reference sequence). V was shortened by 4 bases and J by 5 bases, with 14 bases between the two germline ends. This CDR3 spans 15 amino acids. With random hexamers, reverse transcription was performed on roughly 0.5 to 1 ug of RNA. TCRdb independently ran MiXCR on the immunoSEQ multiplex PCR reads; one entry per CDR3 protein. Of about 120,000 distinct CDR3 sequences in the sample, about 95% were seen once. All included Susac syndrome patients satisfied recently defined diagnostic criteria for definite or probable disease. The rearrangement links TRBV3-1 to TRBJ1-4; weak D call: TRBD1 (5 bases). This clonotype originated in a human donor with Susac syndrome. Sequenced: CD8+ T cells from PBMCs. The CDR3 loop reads CASSPESGGNEKLFF. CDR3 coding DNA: TGTGCCAGCAGCCCCGAGAGTGGGGGGAATGAAAAACTGTTTTTT.